This record concerns one TCR beta chain sequence. Repertoires were generated with immunoSEQ multiplex PCR, while TCRdb's copy carries only in-frame clones and drops some. This table has around 68,000 clones, about 86% appearing once. The data stem from a study of blood T cell repertoires in COVID-19. Trimming removed 4 bases from V and 2 bases from J; junction bases left unmatched: 9. The CDR3 is 16 amino acids. CDR1 and CDR2 (germline): SGHRS, YFSETQ. The clonotype comes from a man aged 35 to 55 with COVID-19, enrolled during active disease. The chain combines TRBV5-1 with TRBJ1-2, with 9 bases that match TRBD1. Specimen: peripheral blood. The CDR3 loop reads CASSEDPGTGNYGYTF. The CDR3 DNA is TGCGCCAGCAGCGAAGATCCCGGGACAGGGAACTATGGCTACACCTTC.